The next 29 T cell receptor beta chains were all read from a single sample in a study of early stage breast cancer tumors. Libraries were prepared by immunoSEQ multiplex PCR; TCRdb keeps only in-frame clonotypes and omits some of them. Of some 75,000 clones in the sample, approximately 79% were seen once. The sequenced sample was blood. These receptors were collected from a person between 55 and 69 years old with breast cancer.

The rearrangement joins TRBV9 to TRBJ2-7, with 7 bases aligning to TRBD2. The CDR3 consists of 14 residues. V was pared by 5 bases and J by 0 bases, with 5 bases of the junction left unmatched. CDR1 SGDLS and CDR2 YYNGEE come from the germline V gene. The CDR3 nucleotides read TGTGCCAGCAGAGGGAGGGACTACTCCTACGAGCAGTACTTC. Amino acids: CASRGRDYSYEQYF.

V and J are TRBV15 and TRBJ2-6, with D possibly being TRBD2 (5 bases). V lost 6 bases to trimming and J lost 0 bases, with 12 bases between them. This CDR3 spans 16 amino acids. Germline CDR1 and CDR2: LNHNV and YYDKDF (reference sequence). The CDR3 coding sequence is TGTGCCACCAGGGGGTGGAGGAGCTCTGGGGCCAACGTCCTGACTTTC. This translates into CATRGWRSSGANVLTF.

The chain employs TRBV6-1 and TRBJ2-7; the D gene is possibly TRBD2 (6 bases). V shed 7 bases and J shed 3 bases, with 16 bases lying between them. CDR1 is MNHNS, CDR2 SASEGT, per germline. The CDR3 is 14 residues long. The CDR3: CASNVRGFDYEQYF. CDR3 in DNA: TGTGCCAGCAACGTACGGGGGTTCGACTACGAGCAGTACTTC.

This clone showed up just a few times. The chain has TRBV6-5 and TRBJ1-5; D possibly corresponds to TRBD1 (5 bases). V lost 5 bases to trimming and J lost 6 bases, with 17 bases between them. The CDR3 sequence is 15 residues long. Germline values: CDR1 MNHEY, CDR2 SVGAGI. The DNA of the CDR3 is TGTGCCAGCAGTGCGTCCGGGGCTGGTGGTCAGCCCCAGCATTTT. It codes for CASSASGAGGQPQHF.

The chain links TRBV9 to TRBJ2-6; 8 positions match TRBD1. Germline V gene sequence: CDR1 SGDLS, CDR2 YYNGEE. The CDR3 totals 16 residues. V was pared by 4 bases and J by 0 bases, with 3 bases of the junction left unmatched. The CDR3 DNA follows: TGTGCCAGCAGCCCAGGGGGCGGCTCTGGGGCCAACGTCCTGACTTTC. It translates to CASSPGGGSGANVLTF.

V usage is TRBV29-1 and J usage is TRBJ1-1; D unresolved. The germline CDR1 and CDR2 sequences are SQVTM and ANQGSEA. V dropped 4 bases and J dropped 1 base, with 4 bases sitting between them. CDR3 length equals 11 residues. The CDR3, as DNA: TGCAGCGTTGCCGAGAACACTGAAGCTTTCTTT. Protein product: CSVAENTEAFF.

This clone was picked up a small number of times. The chain employs TRBV6-6 and TRBJ1-5, with 8 bases lining up with TRBD1. The CDR3 is 15 residues long. V trimming: 7 bases; J trimming: 2 bases; junction bases outside the gene matches: 7. Germline assignment: CDR1 MNHNY and CDR2 SVGAGI (reference sequence). The CDR3: CASTDRGSRNQPQHF. The CDR3 region has the DNA TGTGCCAGCACAGACAGGGGTAGTCGCAATCAGCCCCAGCATTTT.

The chain uses TRBV5-1 and TRBJ2-3; 10 bases fit TRBD2. Germline V CDR1 and CDR2: SGHRS, YFSETQ. The CDR3 runs 16 residues. Trimming cost V 0 bases and J 6 bases; bases outside gene matches: 7. Written as DNA, the CDR3 is TGCGCCAGCAGCTTGGGGCTAGCGGGAGTGATTGATACGCAGTATTTT. As protein: CASSLGLAGVIDTQYF. Complete variable domain (other parts from reference TRBV5-1 and TRBJ2-3): KAGVTQTPRYLIKTRGQQVTLSCSPISGHRSVSWYQQTPGQGLQFLFEYFSETQRNKGNFPGRFSGRQFSNSRSEMNVSTLELGDSALYLCASSLGLAGVIDTQYFGPGTRLTVL.

This chain connects TRBV10-3 to TRBJ2-1; 12 bases agree with TRBD2. Germline CDR1 and CDR2: ENHRY and SYGVKD. V lost 9 bases and J lost 8; bases outside the gene matches: 5. The CDR3 covers 13 residues. The CDR3: CAIRTSGNDEQFF. CDR3 nucleotides: TGTGCCATTAGGACTAGCGGGAACGATGAGCAGTTCTTC.

The rearrangement joins TRBV5-6 to TRBJ2-3; D may be TRBD1 (5 bases). Trimming took off 4 bases at V and 0 bases at J, with 9 bases between the two ends. CDR1 and CDR2 from the germline V gene are SGHDT and YYEEEE. The CDR3 runs to 14 residues. The CDR3 DNA is TGTGCCAGCAGCAGGACATCTAGCACAGATACGCAGTATTTT. Translation gives CASSRTSSTDTQYF.

DNA for the CDR3: TGTGCCAGCATTTTTGTGTCGGGAGCCGGGGAGCTGTTTTTT. It translates to CASIFVSGAGELFF. The chain is built from TRBV7-2 and TRBJ2-2; D is possibly TRBD2 (6 bases). This CDR3 has 14 amino acids. V dropped 7 bases and J dropped 6 bases, with 15 bases sitting between them. Per germline, CDR1 SGHTA and CDR2 FQGNSA.

The chain joins TRBV10-3 to TRBJ2-3, with 7 bases fitting TRBD2. This CDR3 has 20 amino acids. The germline V gene has CDR1 ENHRY and CDR2 SYGVKD. Trimming removed 3 bases from V and 5 bases from J; junction bases left unmatched: 23. The CDR3 sequence is CAISDQTSAKVTAGIDTQYF. CDR3 coding DNA: TGTGCCATCAGTGATCAAACTAGCGCTAAAGTAACCGCTGGGATAGATACGCAGTATTTT.

Here the CDR3 reads CASSISLAGGKDTQYF. The CDR3 bases are TGTGCCAGTAGTATCAGCCTAGCGGGGGGCAAAGATACGCAGTATTTT. The chain carries TRBV19 and TRBJ2-3; TRBD2 aligns across 11 bases. Germline assignment: CDR1 LNHDA and CDR2 SQIVND (reference sequence). The CDR3 covers 16 residues. V gave up 3 bases and J gave up 5 bases; unmatched junction bases: 7.

The V call is TRBV5-1, the J call TRBJ1-1; maybe TRBD1 (6 bases). Germline CDR1 is SGHRS and CDR2 is YFSETQ. Trimming shortened V by 0 bases and J by 0 bases, and 15 bases separated the two germline ends. The CDR3 consists of 17 residues. The CDR3: CASSLAGGAPMNTEAFF. The DNA for the CDR3 is TGCGCCAGCAGCTTGGCCGGGGGGGCTCCCATGAACACTGAAGCTTTCTTT.

This clone was observed a handful of times. The chain links TRBV2 to TRBJ1-1, with D unclear. Germline V CDR1 and CDR2: SNHLY, FYNNEI. CDR3 length: 14 residues. The germline V and J ends were trimmed by 3 bases and 0 bases, with 8 bases remaining between them. The CDR3 sequence is CASSERKLNTEAFF. The CDR3 DNA reads as TGTGCCAGCAGTGAGAGGAAACTGAACACTGAAGCTTTCTTT.

The chain couples TRBV28 to TRBJ2-1; TRBD2 matches 11 bases. Germline-derived CDR1 and CDR2 are MDHEN and SYDVKM. V shed 4 bases and J 7 bases; nucleotides not matched to a gene: 0. The CDR3 runs 13 residues. As DNA, the CDR3 is TGTGCCAGCAGTTCTAGCGGGGGGAATGAGCAGTTCTTC. Protein product: CASSSSGGNEQFF.

The chain carries TRBV7-6 and TRBJ1-3, with D unclear. Germline CDR1 is SGHVS and CDR2 is FNYEAQ. V was trimmed by 5 bases and J by 4 bases, leaving 18 bases between them. The CDR3 runs 16 residues. As DNA, the CDR3 is TGTGCCAGCAGCGTCGACATACCCCTCGGGGGAAACACCATATATTTT. This encodes CASSVDIPLGGNTIYF. The full variable domain, its missing parts supplied by reference TRBV7-6 and TRBJ1-3, is GAGVSQSPRYKVTKRGQDVALRCDPISGHVSLYWYRQALGQGPEFLTYFNYEAQQDKSGLPNDRFSAERPEGSISTLTIQRTEQRDSAMYRCASSVDIPLGGNTIYFGEGSWLTVV.

The CDR3 bases are TGCAGTGCTGGAAACACTGAAGCTTTCTTT. It encodes CSAGNTEAFF. The rearrangement uses TRBV20-1 and TRBJ1-1; D gene uncertain. The V end lost 5 bases, the J end lost 2 bases, and 3 bases lay between the germline ends. The CDR3 is 10 residues long. Per germline, CDR1 DFQATT and CDR2 SNEGSKA (reference sequence).

This clone has just a few counts. The CDR3 nucleotides read TGTGCCAGCAGTAGCACAGGGGTTCTCTACGAGCAGTACTTC. Translated, it gives CASSSTGVLYEQYF. The chain uses TRBV28 and TRBJ2-7; TRBD1 matches at 7 bases. From germline, CDR1 is MDHEN and CDR2 SYDVKM. The V segment lost 5 bases and the J segment 3 bases; nucleotides outside the gene matches: 7. CDR3 length: 14 residues.

The sample holds a few counts of this clone. This chain connects TRBV5-5 to TRBJ1-2; D is perhaps TRBD1 (5 bases). This CDR3 spans 14 amino acids. V was clipped by 4 bases and J by 7 bases, with 17 bases between them. Germline V gives CDR1 SGHKS, CDR2 YYEKEE (reference sequence). DNA for the CDR3: TGTGCCAGCAGCCCGATGGGGGAATTGGGTGGCTACACCTTC. Protein product: CASSPMGELGGYTF.

V is TRBV28 and J is TRBJ2-7; maybe TRBD2 (5 bases). V was clipped by 6 bases and J by 6 bases, with 12 bases between them. The CDR3 consists of 12 residues. Germline CDR1 and CDR2: MDHEN and SYDVKM. In DNA, the CDR3 is TGTGCCAGCAGCACCGGACTTGCCGAGCAGTACTTC. It yields the protein CASSTGLAEQYF.

In this sample, this clone turned up a few times. The chain couples TRBV19 to TRBJ1-6; TRBD1 is a possible D gene (5 bases). The CDR3 extends over 16 amino acids. V was cut by 7 bases and J by 5 bases, with 18 bases left in between. Germline loops: CDR1 LNHDA, CDR2 SQIVND (reference sequence). For the CDR3, the DNA is TGTGCCAGTAATCCCGGGGGAATCCGAGATAATTCACCCCTCCACTTT. Protein: CASNPGGIRDNSPLHF. Using reference TRBV19 and TRBJ1-6 for the parts outside the CDR3, the full variable domain is DGGITQSPKYLFRKEGQNVTLSCEQNLNHDAMYWYRQDPGQGLRLIYYSQIVNDFQKGDIAEGYSVSREKKESFPLTVTSAQKNPTAFYLCASNPGGIRDNSPLHFGNGTRLTVT.

This chain links TRBV28 with TRBJ2-1; D not certain. The germline CDR1 and CDR2 sequences are MDHEN and SYDVKM. The germline V and J ends were trimmed by 5 bases and 6 bases, with 11 bases remaining between them. CDR3 size: 13 residues. The CDR3 reads CASSKSNPNEQFF. The CDR3 DNA sequence: TGTGCCAGCAGTAAATCCAACCCCAATGAGCAGTTCTTC. The full variable domain, rest sourced from reference TRBV28 and TRBJ2-1, is DVKVTQSSRYLVKRTGEKVFLECVQDMDHENMFWYRQDPGLGLRLIYFSYDVKMKEKGDIPEGYSVSREKKERFSLILESASTNQTSMYLCASSKSNPNEQFFGPGTRLTVL.

This chain joins TRBV6-1 and TRBJ2-2, with D perhaps TRBD1 or TRBD2 (5 bases each). V was cut by 7 bases and J by 0 bases, with 12 bases left in between. From germline, CDR1 is MNHNS and CDR2 SASEGT. The length of the CDR3 is 15 residues. This chain's CDR3 is CASIEGRPNTGELFF. The CDR3 DNA reads TGTGCCAGCATCGAGGGACGGCCGAACACCGGGGAGCTGTTTTTT.

The V gene is TRBV5-8, the J gene TRBJ2-7; the match to TRBD1 covers 10 bases. Germline V gene lookup returns CDR1 SGHTS and CDR2 YDEGEE. The junction had 4 bases not matched to a gene; V was cut back by 6 bases and J by 4 bases. This CDR3 region has 13 residues. In DNA form, the CDR3 reads TGTGCCAGCACCTGGGACAGGGGATACGAGCAGTACTTC. Its protein is CASTWDRGYEQYF.

V usage is TRBV5-4 and J usage is TRBJ2-7; possibly TRBD2 for D (5 bases). Germline V CDR1 and CDR2: SGHNT, YYREEE (reference sequence). This CDR3 has 14 residues. Trimming took 3 bases from V and 7 from J, leaving 17 bases between them. The CDR3, as DNA: TGTGCCAGCAGCTCCCGGGAAAAAGGATTGGAGCAGTACTTC. It codes for CASSSREKGLEQYF. Using reference TRBV5-4 and TRBJ2-7 for the parts outside the CDR3, the full variable domain is ETGVTQSPTHLIKTRGQQVTLRCSSQSGHNTVSWYQQALGQGPQFIFQYYREEENGRGNFPPRFSGLQFPNYSSELNVNALELDDSALYLCASSSREKGLEQYFGPGTRLTVT.

The chain links TRBV27 to TRBJ2-3, with 8 bases lining up with TRBD2. V was clipped by 4 bases and J by 4 bases; unmatched bases: 10. This CDR3 comprises 16 residues. Germline V gene data show CDR1 as MNHEY and CDR2 as SMNVEV (reference sequence). The CDR3 coding sequence is TGTGCCAGCAGTTCCTCCCCAGCGGGAGTGGCAGATACGCAGTATTTT. Protein sequence: CASSSSPAGVADTQYF.

This clone was observed once. V usage is TRBV7-6 and J usage is TRBJ1-4; 8 nucleotides agree with TRBD1. Trimming cost V 6 bases and J 8 bases; bases outside gene matches: 14. In germline, CDR1 is SGHVS, CDR2 FNYEAQ. The CDR3 sequence is 16 residues long. In nucleotides, the CDR3 is TGTGCCAGCAGTCCACCCGGGGACAGGAGACTCGAAAAACTGTTTTTT. It encodes CASSPPGDRRLEKLFF.

The genes are TRBV5-4 and TRBJ1-4; no clear D. The V and J ends lost 2 bases and 7 bases respectively, with 15 bases between them. The CDR3 spans 15 residues. Germline assignment: CDR1 SGHNT and CDR2 YYREEE (reference sequence). DNA of the CDR3: TGTGCCAGCAGCTTAGATGGGTCGCTGAGTGAAAAACTGTTTTTT. It translates to CASSLDGSLSEKLFF.